A single sample gave rise to the 12 T cell receptor beta chains below, sequenced in a study of cytomegalovirus exposure and HLA in healthy donors. With 60 Vbeta and 13 Jbeta primers, the PCR was carried out. Only in-frame clones appear in the TCRdb table, and some are missing; sequencing was by immunoSEQ multiplex PCR. The data hold some 140,000 clones, with around 72% observed a single time. The sequenced sample consisted of PBMCs. These receptors all stem from a woman between 18 and 30 years old in good health and CMV-seronegative.

The J gene is TRBJ1-1, the V gene TRBV5-1; tentative D call: TRBD1 (5 bases). Per the germline V gene, CDR1 is SGHRS and CDR2 is YFSETQ. V dropped 0 bases and J dropped 1 base, with 10 bases sitting between them. The CDR3 contains 15 residues. Here the CDR3 DNA reads TGCGCCAGCAGCTTGGCTGGGACTGCGAACACTGAAGCTTTCTTT. Its translation: CASSLAGTANTEAFF. The full variable domain, with the rest looked up from reference TRBV5-1 and TRBJ1-1, is KAGVTQTPRYLIKTRGQQVTLSCSPISGHRSVSWYQQTPGQGLQFLFEYFSETQRNKGNFPGRFSGRQFSNSRSEMNVSTLELGDSALYLCASSLAGTANTEAFFGQGTRLTVV.

This chain connects TRBV5-4 to TRBJ2-2; TRBD2 matches 14 bases. Per germline, CDR1 SGHNT and CDR2 YYREEE (reference sequence). The CDR3 is 17 residues long. V dropped 4 bases and J dropped 7; count of bases not matched to a gene: 9. The CDR3 sequence is CASSPRGLAGVSGELFF. In DNA, the CDR3 is TGTGCCAGCAGCCCGAGGGGACTAGCGGGAGTAAGCGGGGAGCTGTTTTTT.

This clone came up once. The chain combines TRBV7-8 with TRBJ1-1, with D hard to call. Trimming cost V 1 base and J 3 bases, with 6 bases left between them. The CDR3 extends over 13 amino acids. Germline V gene lookup returns CDR1 SGHVS and CDR2 FQNEAQ. The chain's CDR3 is CASSLGAYTEAFF. DNA for the CDR3: TGTGCCAGCAGCTTAGGGGCGTACACTGAAGCTTTCTTT.

The chain uses TRBV29-1 and TRBJ1-1; the D is unclear. Trimming stripped 4 bases from V and 0 bases from J, with 9 bases between. CDR3 length: 13 amino acids. The germline gives CDR1 SQVTM, CDR2 ANQGSEA. The CDR3 region is CSVGNAMNTEAFF. As DNA, the CDR3 is TGCAGCGTTGGAAACGCTATGAACACTGAAGCTTTCTTT. Variable domain in full (rest from reference TRBV29-1 and TRBJ1-1): SAVISQKPSRDICQRGTSLTIQCQVDSQVTMMFWYRQQPGQSLTLIATANQGSEATYESGFVIDKFPISRPNLTFSTLTVSNMSPEDSSIYLCSVGNAMNTEAFFGQGTRLTVV.

The chain has TRBV28 and TRBJ1-4; D is undetermined. The CDR3 spans 14 residues. The V end lost 8 bases, the J end lost 2 bases, and 12 bases lay between the germline ends. Germline values: CDR1 MDHEN, CDR2 SYDVKM. CDR3 nucleotide sequence: TGTGCCAGCCTTCGGGGTGGGACTAATGAAAAACTGTTTTTT. This translates into CASLRGGTNEKLFF. Using reference TRBV28 and TRBJ1-4 for the parts outside the CDR3, the full variable domain is DVKVTQSSRYLVKRTGEKVFLECVQDMDHENMFWYRQDPGLGLRLIYFSYDVKMKEKGDIPEGYSVSREKKERFSLILESASTNQTSMYLCASLRGGTNEKLFFGSGTQLSVL.

V is TRBV30 and J is TRBJ2-7; D not resolved. CDR1 and CDR2 from the germline V gene are GTSNPN and SVGIG (reference sequence). CDR3 length equals 13 residues. Trimming cost V 3 bases and J 4 bases, with 13 bases left between them. Here the CDR3 DNA reads TGTGCCTGGAGAGGTCCCCTCAGGTACGAGCAGTACTTC. Translated: CAWRGPLRYEQYF.

The genes are TRBV7-9 and TRBJ2-1, with D tentatively TRBD2 (5 bases). Per germline, CDR1 SEHNR and CDR2 FQNEAQ (reference sequence). The CDR3 extends over 12 amino acids. Trimming cost V 2 bases and J 6 bases, with 5 bases left between them. CDR3 DNA sequence: TGTGCCAGCAGCTTAAGCGGCAATGAGCAGTTCTTC. It yields the protein CASSLSGNEQFF.

This chain joins TRBV5-1 and TRBJ2-1, with 7 bases fitting TRBD2. There are 16 residues in the CDR3. The V and J ends lost 0 bases and 3 bases, in that order; junction bases with no gene match: 6. Germline CDR1 reads SGHRS; CDR2 reads YFSETQ. CDR3 nucleotide sequence: TGCGCCAGCAGCTTGGGGCCTAGCGGCGACTACAATGAGCAGTTCTTC. This translates into CASSLGPSGDYNEQFF.

This clone was recorded a few times. The chain recombines TRBV2 with TRBJ1-2; the D gene is possibly TRBD1 (5 bases). V was clipped by 4 bases and J by 8 bases, with 14 bases between them. The CDR3 is made up of 13 amino acids. In germline, CDR1 is SNHLY, CDR2 FYNNEI. The CDR3 loop reads CASSVNGGRGYTF. CDR3 bases: TGTGCCAGCAGTGTTAACGGGGGACGCGGCTACACCTTC.

The chain recombines TRBV6-6 with TRBJ2-7, with 7 bases fitting TRBD2. Germline-derived CDR1 and CDR2 are MNHNY and SVGAGI (reference sequence). This CDR3 has 14 amino acids. V lost 11 bases to trimming and J lost 5 bases; unmatched junction nucleotides: 15. The CDR3 region is CACRPGEGRHEQYF. The CDR3, as DNA: TGTGCCTGCCGCCCCGGGGAGGGCCGCCACGAGCAGTACTTC.

The chain is built from TRBV29-1 and TRBJ1-4; maybe TRBD1 (5 bases). V was cut by 1 base and J by 3 bases, with 6 bases left in between. CDR1 is SQVTM, CDR2 ANQGSEA, per germline. The length of the CDR3 is 13 residues. This chain's CDR3 is CSVEGQPNEKLFF. The CDR3 DNA reads TGCAGCGTTGAAGGACAGCCTAATGAAAAACTGTTTTTT. The full variable domain, completed using reference TRBV29-1 and TRBJ1-4, is SAVISQKPSRDICQRGTSLTIQCQVDSQVTMMFWYRQQPGQSLTLIATANQGSEATYESGFVIDKFPISRPNLTFSTLTVSNMSPEDSSIYLCSVEGQPNEKLFFGSGTQLSVL.

The chain combines TRBV6-5 with TRBJ1-4, with D maybe TRBD1 (6 bases). V shed 2 bases and J shed 15 bases, with 7 bases lying between them. Germline CDR1 is MNHEY and CDR2 is SVGAGI. This CDR3 spans 10 amino acids. The CDR3 here is CASSYRGMFF. The CDR3 DNA follows: TGTGCCAGCAGTTACAGGGGGATGTTTTTT.